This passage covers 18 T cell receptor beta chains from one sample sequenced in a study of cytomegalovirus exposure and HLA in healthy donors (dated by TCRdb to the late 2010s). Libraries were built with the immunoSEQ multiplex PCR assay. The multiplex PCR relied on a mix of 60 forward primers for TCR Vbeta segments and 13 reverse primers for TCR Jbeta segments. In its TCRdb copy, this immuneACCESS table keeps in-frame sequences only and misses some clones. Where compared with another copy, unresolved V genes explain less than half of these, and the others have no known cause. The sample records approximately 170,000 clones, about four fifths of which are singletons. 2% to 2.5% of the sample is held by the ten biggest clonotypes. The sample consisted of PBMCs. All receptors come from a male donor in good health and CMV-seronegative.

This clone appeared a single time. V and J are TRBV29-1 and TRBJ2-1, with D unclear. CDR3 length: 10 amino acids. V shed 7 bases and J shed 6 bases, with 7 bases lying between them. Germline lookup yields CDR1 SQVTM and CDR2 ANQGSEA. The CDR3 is CSADSNEQFF. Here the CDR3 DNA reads TGCAGCGCCGACTCCAATGAGCAGTTCTTC.

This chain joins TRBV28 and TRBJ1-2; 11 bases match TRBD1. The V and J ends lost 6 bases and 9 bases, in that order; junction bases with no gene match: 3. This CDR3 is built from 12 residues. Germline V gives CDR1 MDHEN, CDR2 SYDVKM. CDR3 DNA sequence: TGTGCCAGCAGGGGACAGGGGGTAAGCTACACCTTC. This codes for CASRGQGVSYTF.

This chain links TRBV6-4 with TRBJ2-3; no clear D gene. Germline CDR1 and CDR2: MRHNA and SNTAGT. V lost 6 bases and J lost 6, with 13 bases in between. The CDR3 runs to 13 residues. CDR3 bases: TGTGCCAGCAGCGCGAACGGGTTCGATACGCAGTATTTT. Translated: CASSANGFDTQYF.

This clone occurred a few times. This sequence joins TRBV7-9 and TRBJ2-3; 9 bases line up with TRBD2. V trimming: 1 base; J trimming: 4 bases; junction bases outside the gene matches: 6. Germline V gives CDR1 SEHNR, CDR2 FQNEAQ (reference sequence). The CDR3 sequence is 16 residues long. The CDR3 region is CASSLVGGRGADTQYF. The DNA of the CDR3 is TGTGCCAGCAGCTTAGTCGGCGGGAGGGGTGCAGATACGCAGTATTTT.

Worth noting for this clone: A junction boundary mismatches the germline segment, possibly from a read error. Here the CDR3 reads CASSDSGQGYTGELVF. The CDR3 coding sequence is TGTGCCAGCAGTGACTCTGGACAGGGGTACACCGGGGAGCTGGTTTTT. J is TRBJ2-2 and V is TRBV6-4, with TRBD1 matching over 9 bases. CDR3 length: 16 residues. Germline values: CDR1 MRHNA, CDR2 SNTAGT.

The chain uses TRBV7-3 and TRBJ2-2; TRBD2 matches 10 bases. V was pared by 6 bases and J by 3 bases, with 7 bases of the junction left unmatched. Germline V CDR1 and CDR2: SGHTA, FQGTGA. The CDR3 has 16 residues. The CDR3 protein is CASSRAGGDYTGELFF. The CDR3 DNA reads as TGTGCCAGCAGTCGAGCGGGGGGGGACTACACCGGGGAGCTGTTTTTT.

The CDR3 DNA follows: TGTGCCAGTAGCTCTGGACAGGCCAGCGATACCTTC. Residues: CASSSGQASDTF. The chain combines TRBV19 with TRBJ1-2, with 7 bases fitting TRBD1. V dropped 6 bases and J dropped 14; count of bases not matched to a gene: 12. The length of the CDR3 is 12 residues. Germline values: CDR1 LNHDA, CDR2 SQIVND (reference sequence).

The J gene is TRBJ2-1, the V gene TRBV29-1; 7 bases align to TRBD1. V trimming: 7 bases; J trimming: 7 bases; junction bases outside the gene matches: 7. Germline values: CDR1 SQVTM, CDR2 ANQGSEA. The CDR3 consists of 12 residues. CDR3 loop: CSGDRDSNEQFF. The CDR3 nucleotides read TGCAGCGGAGACAGGGATTCTAATGAGCAGTTCTTC.

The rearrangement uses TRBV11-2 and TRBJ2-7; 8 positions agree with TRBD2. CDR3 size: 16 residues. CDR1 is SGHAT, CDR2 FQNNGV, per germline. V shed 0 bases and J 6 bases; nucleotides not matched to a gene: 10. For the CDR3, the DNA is TGTGCCAGCAGCTTAGAGAGCGGGAGAATAGGAGTCGAGCAGTACTTC. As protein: CASSLESGRIGVEQYF. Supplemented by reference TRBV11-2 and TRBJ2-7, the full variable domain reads EAGVAQSPRYKIIEKRQSVAFWCNPISGHATLYWYQQILGQGPKLLIQFQNNGVVDDSQLPKDRFSAERLKGVDSTLKIQPAKLEDSAVYLCASSLESGRIGVEQYFGPGTRLTVT.

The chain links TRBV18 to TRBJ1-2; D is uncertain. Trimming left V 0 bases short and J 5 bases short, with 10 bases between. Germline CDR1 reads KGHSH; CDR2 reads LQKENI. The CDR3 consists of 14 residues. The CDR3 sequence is CASSPPPGVYGYTF. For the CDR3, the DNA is TGTGCCAGCTCACCACCGCCCGGGGTTTATGGCTACACCTTC.

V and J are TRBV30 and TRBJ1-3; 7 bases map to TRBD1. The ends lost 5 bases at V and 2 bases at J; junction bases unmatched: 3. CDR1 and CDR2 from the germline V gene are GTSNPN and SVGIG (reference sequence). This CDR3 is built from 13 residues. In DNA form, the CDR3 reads TGTGCCTGGGAGACAGGGCCTGGAAACACCATATATTTT. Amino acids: CAWETGPGNTIYF.

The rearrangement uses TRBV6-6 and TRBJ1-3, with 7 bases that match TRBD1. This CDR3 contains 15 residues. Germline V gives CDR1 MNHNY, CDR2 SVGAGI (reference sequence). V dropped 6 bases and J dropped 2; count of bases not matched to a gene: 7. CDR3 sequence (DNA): TGTGCCAGCAGCCAAGCTACAGGGGCTGGAAACACCATATATTTT. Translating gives CASSQATGAGNTIYF.

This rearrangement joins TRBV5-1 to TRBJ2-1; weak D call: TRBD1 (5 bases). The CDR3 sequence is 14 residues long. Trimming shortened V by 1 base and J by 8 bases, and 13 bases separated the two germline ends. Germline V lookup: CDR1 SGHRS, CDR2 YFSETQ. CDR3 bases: TGCGCCAGCAGCTTGAGTACAGGTCACGATGAGCAGTTCTTC. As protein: CASSLSTGHDEQFF.

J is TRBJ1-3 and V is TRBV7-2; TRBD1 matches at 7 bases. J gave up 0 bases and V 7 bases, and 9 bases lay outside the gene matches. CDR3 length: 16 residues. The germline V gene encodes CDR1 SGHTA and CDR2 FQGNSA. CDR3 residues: CASIPSGGYSGNTIYF. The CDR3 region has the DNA TGTGCCAGCATCCCCTCAGGGGGGTACTCTGGAAACACCATATATTTT.

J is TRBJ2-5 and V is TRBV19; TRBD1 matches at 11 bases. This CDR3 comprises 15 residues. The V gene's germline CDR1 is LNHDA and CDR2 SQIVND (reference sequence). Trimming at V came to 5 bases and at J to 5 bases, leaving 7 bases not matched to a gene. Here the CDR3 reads CASSARTGGWETQYF. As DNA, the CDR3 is TGTGCCAGTAGTGCAAGGACAGGGGGCTGGGAGACCCAGTACTTC.

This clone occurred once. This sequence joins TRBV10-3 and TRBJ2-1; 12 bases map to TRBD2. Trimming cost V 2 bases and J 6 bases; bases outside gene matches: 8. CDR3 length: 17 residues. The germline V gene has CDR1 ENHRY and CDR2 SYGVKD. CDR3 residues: CAISEHLAGGDVNEQFF. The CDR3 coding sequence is TGTGCCATCAGTGAGCATCTAGCGGGAGGGGATGTCAATGAGCAGTTCTTC.

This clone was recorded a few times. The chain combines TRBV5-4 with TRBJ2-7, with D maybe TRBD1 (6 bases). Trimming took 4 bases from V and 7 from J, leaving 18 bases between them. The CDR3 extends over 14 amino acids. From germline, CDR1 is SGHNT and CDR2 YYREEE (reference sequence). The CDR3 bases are TGTGCCAGCAGCGACCCGAGGGGGATCGGAGAGCAGTACTTC. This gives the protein CASSDPRGIGEQYF.

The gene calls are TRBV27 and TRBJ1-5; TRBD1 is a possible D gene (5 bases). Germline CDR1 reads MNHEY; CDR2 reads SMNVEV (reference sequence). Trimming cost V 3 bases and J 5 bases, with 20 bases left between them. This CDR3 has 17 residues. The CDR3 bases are TGTGCCAGCAGTTTGGGCTCTGCGGGGCTTAATGATCAGCCCCAGCATTTT. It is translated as CASSLGSAGLNDQPQHF.